This TCR beta chain originates from a study of CD8+CD57+ T cells in acquired aplastic anemia (dated by TCRdb to 2016 to 2019). Some background on the complete study: A mean of approximately 3 ug of DNA, ranging from about 0.2 to 27.4 ug, was extracted from sorted CD4+ and CD8+ cells. Mean read counts for healthy donor samples were 9 million to 10.8 million for CD4+ cells and roughly 12 million for CD8+ cells. Study-level results and caveats: Fewer than 30 CD8+ CDR3 sequences were found in both patients and controls but appeared to be highly expressed in patients and within the immunodominant clones of the patients. Patients and healthy controls showed no significant difference in CD8+ Simpson's diversity (P=0.060).

Profiling of TCR beta VDJ combinations and CDR3 sequences used genomic DNA as the template. An Illumina HiSeq 2000 was the platform used for TCR repertoire sequencing. The original pipeline was this. Repertoires were assessed using TRBV/TRBJ rearrangement plots, CDR3 size and DJ length profiles, and Simpson's diversity index. The most abundant DNA sequence in the deep sequencing data was defined as the immunodominant clone. CDR3 amino acid sequences were screened for sharing across subjects and compared with published repertoires and the VDJdb database. The public sequencing data were trimmed at Q25 with fastp and processed into clonotypes with MiXCR by TCRdb, which kept only in-frame beta chains. Merged by CDR3 protein, the rows form single entries marked with the most common genes and DNA. These V and J calls derive from TCRdb rather than the authors' analysis. The table for this sample lists hundreds of thousands of distinct CDR3 sequences; 55% to 75% of them were counted only once. Under 4.5% of the sample comes from the top ten.

Turning to this clonotype: This receptor's antigen is unknown. One base away there is no much larger clone; base qualities are not given.

In the study, sorted CD4+ and CD8+ blood T cells from patients with severe aplastic anemia and from healthy subjects underwent deep sequencing of TCR repertoires. Ficoll-Paque density gradient centrifugation was used to isolate peripheral blood mononuclear cells. Before DNA was extracted, CD4+ and CD8+ T cells were sorted using either FACS or magnetic beads. The germline V gene yields SGHTA for CDR1 and FQGNSA for CDR2. The CDR3 contains 15 residues, cysteine and phenylalanine counted. The DNA shown is the 45-base CDR3, in frame from base 1. V and J are truncated by 4 bases and 13 bases respectively, leaving an intervening sequence of 23 bases.

The material sequenced was sorted CD4+, CD8+, or CD8+CD57+ T cells (not recorded which) from PBMCs. In this chain, TRBV7-2 is recombined with TRBJ1-5, with TRBD1 perhaps the D gene, on 5 matching bases. The sequence was collected from a human donor in good health, serving as a control. The sequence in DNA is TGTGCCAGCAGCTCACGGGGGGAGGCAGATACGCAGCAGCATTTT. This encodes CASSSRGEADTQQHF.